The 27 T cell receptor beta chains reported below all come from one sample, sequenced in a study of cytomegalovirus exposure and HLA in healthy donors. Both 60 Vbeta primers and 13 Jbeta primers went into the PCR. Only in-frame clones appear in the TCRdb table, and some are missing; sequencing was by immunoSEQ multiplex PCR. The sample comprises around 210,000 clones, around 77% of which are singletons, and nearly 3% rests with the top ten. What was sequenced was PBMCs. Every receptor here comes from a woman in her twenties or thirties in good health and CMV-seronegative.

This chain links TRBV7-9 with TRBJ1-2; D is undetermined. CDR1 is SEHNR and CDR2 is FQNEAQ in the germline V gene (reference sequence). V was shortened by 5 bases and J by 4 bases, with 11 bases between the two germline ends. The CDR3 has 13 residues. The CDR3 DNA is TGTGCCAGCAGCGTAGGGAGTAGCTATGGCTACACCTTC. It is translated as CASSVGSSYGYTF.

This clone occurred a few times. The CDR3 DNA reads as TGCGCCAGCAGTGTGATACAGGGGGCGAGGAATGAGCAGTTCTTC. Translation gives CASSVIQGARNEQFF. This rearrangement joins TRBV10-2 to TRBJ2-1, with 9 nucleotides matching TRBD1. Germline V gene data show CDR1 as WSHSY and CDR2 as SAAADI. The CDR3 contains 15 residues. V was clipped by 4 bases and J by 7 bases; unmatched bases: 8.

The gene calls are TRBV5-4 and TRBJ1-4, with TRBD1 identical over 9 bases. The CDR3 contains 16 residues. Germline V gives CDR1 SGHNT, CDR2 YYREEE (reference sequence). After removal of 1 base from V and 0 bases from J, the junction contained 1 base not matched to a gene. The CDR3 nucleotides read TGTGCCAGCAGCTTGCGGACAGGGGCAACTAATGAAAAACTGTTTTTT. Encoded protein: CASSLRTGATNEKLFF.

The J gene is TRBJ1-2, the V gene TRBV6-5, with D possibly matching TRBD1 (5 bases). Germline V gene lookup returns CDR1 MNHEY and CDR2 SVGAGI. This CDR3 contains 16 residues. V was clipped by 4 bases and J by 6 bases, with 21 bases between them. The CDR3 is CASSSILQGLGNGYTF. CDR3 DNA: TGTGCCAGCAGTTCAATCCTTCAGGGACTAGGGAATGGCTACACCTTC.

The rearrangement links TRBV4-1 to TRBJ1-2; possible D gene TRBD1, 6 bases. The CDR3 runs 14 residues. Germline CDR1 MGHRA, CDR2 YSYEKL. Trimming took 3 bases from V and 2 from J, leaving 10 bases between them. CDR3 region: CASSQETGNYGYTF. CDR3 DNA sequence: TGCGCCAGCAGCCAGGAGACAGGCAACTATGGCTACACCTTC.

This clone was detected a few times. The chain combines TRBV20-1 with TRBJ2-5; D ambiguous. Germline assignment: CDR1 DFQATT and CDR2 SNEGSKA (reference sequence). Trimming stripped 0 bases from V and 4 bases from J, with 3 bases between. The CDR3 runs 11 residues. The CDR3 loop reads CSARDRETQYF. The CDR3 nucleotides read TGCAGTGCTAGAGATAGAGAGACCCAGTACTTC.

The chain carries TRBV18 and TRBJ2-5, with D possibly being TRBD2 (5 bases). In germline, CDR1 is KGHSH, CDR2 LQKENI. The CDR3 has 16 amino acids. Trimming left V 3 bases short and J 7 bases short, with 21 bases between. The CDR3 is CASSPPSRRGLGTQYF. In DNA, the CDR3 is TGTGCCAGCTCACCTCCGAGCAGACGGGGTCTCGGGACCCAGTACTTC.

In its sample, this clone was seen a few times. J is TRBJ2-2 and V is TRBV6-6; D remains ambiguous. V was pared by 6 bases and J by 4 bases, with 3 bases between. The germline CDR1 and CDR2 sequences are MNHNY and SVGAGI (reference sequence). The CDR3 contains 11 residues. CDR3 in amino acids: CASSGTGELFF. Here the CDR3 DNA reads TGTGCCAGCAGCGGCACCGGGGAGCTGTTTTTT.

The rearrangement uses TRBV10-3 and TRBJ1-2; maybe TRBD1 (5 bases). The CDR3 contains 13 residues. The V gene's germline CDR1 is ENHRY and CDR2 SYGVKD. Trimming cost V 4 bases and J 6 bases, with 12 bases left between them. CDR3 coding DNA: TGTGCCATCAGTGGGGTCGGAGGGGATGGCTACACCTTC. This sequence encodes CAISGVGGDGYTF.

The V gene is TRBV30, the J gene TRBJ1-1; D is ambiguous. The V end lost 7 bases, the J end lost 2 bases, and 17 bases lay between the germline ends. The length of the CDR3 is 14 residues. The germline gives CDR1 GTSNPN, CDR2 SVGIG (reference sequence). The CDR3 bases are TGTGCCTCAAGGGTCGGGGATGAAAACACTGAAGCTTTCTTT. Protein: CASRVGDENTEAFF.

This clone was detected only a few times. This chain uses TRBV27 with TRBJ2-5, with D tentatively TRBD2 (5 bases). Germline CDR1 MNHEY, CDR2 SMNVEV (reference sequence). V was trimmed by 4 bases and J by 14 bases, leaving 14 bases between them. The CDR3 runs to 11 residues. The CDR3 here is CASSSGGPPYF. Written as DNA, the CDR3 is TGTGCCAGCAGTTCGGGCGGGCCCCCCTACTTC.

This sequence joins TRBV6-5 and TRBJ1-2, with TRBD1 identical over 9 bases. This CDR3 has 15 amino acids. Losses at the gene ends were 2 bases for V and 5 bases for J; bases not matched to a gene: 6. Germline V gives CDR1 MNHEY, CDR2 SVGAGI. CDR3 DNA sequence: TGTGCCAGCAGTTACGTGACAGGGGGGCTGTATGGCTACACCTTC. As protein: CASSYVTGGLYGYTF.

This sequence joins TRBV28 and TRBJ1-6; no reliable D call. CDR1 and CDR2 from the germline V gene are MDHEN and SYDVKM. The CDR3 spans 14 residues. V lost 7 bases to trimming and J lost 6 bases, with 13 bases between them. The CDR3 protein is CASKVGGLNSPLHF. The CDR3 bases are TGTGCCAGCAAAGTTGGAGGACTTAATTCACCCCTCCACTTT.

The chain combines TRBV10-3 with TRBJ1-5, with D possibly being TRBD1 (5 bases). The V end was cut by 6 bases, the J end by 5 bases, with 20 bases between. Germline assignment: CDR1 ENHRY and CDR2 SYGVKD. This CDR3 is 16 amino acids long. The CDR3, as DNA: TGTGCCATCAGCCCTAGACCCGGGACTTTCGATCAGCCCCAGCATTTT. Translating it yields CAISPRPGTFDQPQHF.

The chain has TRBV29-1 and TRBJ2-7, with D possibly TRBD1 on 6 matching bases. The germline V gene encodes CDR1 SQVTM and CDR2 ANQGSEA. The CDR3 has 11 residues. V lost 7 bases to trimming and J lost 4 bases, with 11 bases between them. CDR3 in amino acids: CSAQGGYEQYF. As DNA, the CDR3 is TGCAGCGCACAGGGTGGGTACGAGCAGTACTTC.

This clone was seen a single time. The V and J genes are TRBV5-1 and TRBJ2-1; 9 positions agree with TRBD1. The CDR3 length is 14 residues. The junction had 5 bases not matched to a gene; V was cut back by 4 bases and J by 6 bases. Germline CDR1 is SGHRS and CDR2 is YFSETQ. The CDR3 loop reads CASSEYRGLNEQFF. DNA for the CDR3: TGCGCCAGCAGCGAATACAGGGGGCTCAATGAGCAGTTCTTC. The full variable domain, its missing parts supplied by reference TRBV5-1 and TRBJ2-1, is KAGVTQTPRYLIKTRGQQVTLSCSPISGHRSVSWYQQTPGQGLQFLFEYFSETQRNKGNFPGRFSGRQFSNSRSEMNVSTLELGDSALYLCASSEYRGLNEQFFGPGTRLTVL.

The CDR3 loop reads CASSALLETPTYEQYF. The CDR3 DNA follows: TGTGCCAGCAGTGCCCTACTAGAAACCCCGACCTACGAGCAGTACTTC. V usage is TRBV6-6 and J usage is TRBJ2-7; maybe TRBD2 (5 bases). CDR3 length: 16 residues. V gave up 5 bases and J gave up 2 bases, with 19 bases separating them. CDR1 MNHNY and CDR2 SVGAGI come from the germline V gene (reference sequence).

The chain has TRBV7-9 and TRBJ2-1, with D perhaps matching TRBD2 (6 bases). Trimming left V 5 bases short and J 8 bases short, with 19 bases between. CDR3 length: 15 amino acids. Germline V gene data show CDR1 as SEHNR and CDR2 as FQNEAQ (reference sequence). CDR3 in DNA: TGTGCCAGCAGCGCCGGGACCTACACGGGAGATGAGCAGTTCTTC. Amino acids: CASSAGTYTGDEQFF.

The V gene is TRBV7-9, the J gene TRBJ1-2, with a possible D match to TRBD1 (6 bases). V lost 3 bases and J 4 bases, leaving 9 bases between the germline ends. This CDR3 has 13 amino acids. Germline loops: CDR1 SEHNR, CDR2 FQNEAQ (reference sequence). CDR3 amino acids: CASSLTGFYGYTF. The CDR3 bases are TGTGCCAGCAGCTTGACAGGTTTCTATGGCTACACCTTC.

CDR3 region: CASSLDHGVEQFF. The DNA of the CDR3 is TGTGCCAGCAGCTTAGATCACGGGGTTGAGCAGTTCTTC. The chain couples TRBV11-3 to TRBJ2-1; possible D gene TRBD2, 5 bases. This CDR3 spans 13 amino acids. Trimming left V 0 bases short and J 9 bases short, with 9 bases between. CDR1 is SGHNT, CDR2 YENEEA, per germline.

This rearrangement joins TRBV10-3 to TRBJ2-7, with 12 nucleotides matching TRBD2. The V and J ends lost 6 bases and 1 base, in that order; junction bases with no gene match: 7. Germline values: CDR1 ENHRY, CDR2 SYGVKD. The CDR3 runs 16 residues. The CDR3 reads CAIRTSGRTTSYEQYF. CDR3 bases: TGTGCCATCAGGACTAGCGGGAGAACTACGTCCTACGAGCAGTACTTC.

The chain has TRBV10-3 and TRBJ1-6; D gene uncertain. Germline CDR1 is ENHRY and CDR2 is SYGVKD. Trimming cost V 7 bases and J 6 bases, with 7 bases left between them. The CDR3 length is 12 residues. Written as DNA, the CDR3 is TGTGCCATCAAAGCGAGTAATTCACCCCTCCACTTT. Translated: CAIKASNSPLHF.

The V and J genes are TRBV19 and TRBJ1-1, with D maybe TRBD1 (6 bases). The V end lost 3 bases, the J end lost 0 bases, and 14 bases lay between the germline ends. The CDR3 totals 16 residues. CDR1 and CDR2 (germline): LNHDA, SQIVND (reference sequence). The CDR3 spells CASSMGRQALNTEAFF. The CDR3, as DNA: TGTGCCAGTAGTATGGGAAGACAGGCATTGAACACTGAAGCTTTCTTT.

The chain combines TRBV5-4 with TRBJ2-1; weak D call: TRBD1 (7 bases). The germline V and J ends were trimmed by 4 bases and 3 bases, with 14 bases remaining between them. Germline-derived CDR1 and CDR2 are SGHNT and YYREEE (reference sequence). The CDR3 covers 15 residues. The CDR3 DNA sequence: TGTGCCAGCAGCCGCGGGACAGATGTCTACAATGAGCAGTTCTTC. Translating it yields CASSRGTDVYNEQFF.

V gene TRBV25-1 combines with J gene TRBJ1-2; D possibly corresponds to TRBD1 (5 bases). The CDR3 is 13 residues long. CDR1 MGHDK and CDR2 SYGVNS come from the germline V gene. V was trimmed by 6 bases and J by 1 base, leaving 9 bases between them. Here the CDR3 DNA reads TGTGCCAGCAGGACCGACAGTAACTATGGCTACACCTTC. Translating it yields CASRTDSNYGYTF.

V and J are TRBV30 and TRBJ2-1; possible D gene TRBD2, 5 bases. The CDR3 loop spans 13 amino acids. Germline V CDR1 and CDR2: GTSNPN, SVGIG (reference sequence). Between the trimmed V and J ends, which lost 2 bases and 11 bases, there was a span of 16 bases. The CDR3 here is CAWSPLSPGKQFF. The DNA of the CDR3 is TGTGCCTGGAGTCCCCTAAGTCCGGGGAAGCAGTTCTTC.

This chain uses TRBV4-1 with TRBJ1-2, with 7 bases that match TRBD1. The CDR3 covers 14 residues. Germline V gives CDR1 MGHRA, CDR2 YSYEKL. J was trimmed by 7 bases and V by 2 bases; bases with no gene match: 7. CDR3 amino acids: CASSQQGGLGGYTF. The DNA of the CDR3 is TGCGCCAGCAGCCAACAGGGGGGTTTGGGTGGCTACACCTTC.